Shown below are 30 T cell receptor beta chains from a single sample sequenced in a study of T cell responses to AZD1222 COVID-19 vaccine (dated by TCRdb to about 2021). To prepare the library, the immunoSEQ multiplex PCR assay was applied. The clones in this table, taken by TCRdb from immuneACCESS, are in-frame only. Not every clone is retained; where verified, under half of the shortfall comes from an unresolved V gene, and the cause of the rest is unknown. The sample table lists around 100,000 clones, about nine tenths of them with a count of one. The biggest ten clones account for over 1.5% of the sample. The sample's time point label, decoded: baseline before first vaccination. Specimen: peripheral blood, collected on day 0 of AZD1222 vaccination. These receptor sequences come from an adult in good health.

The chain is built from TRBV6-5 and TRBJ1-2; D is unresolved. V was cut by 0 bases and J by 4 bases, with 6 bases left in between. CDR3 length: 13 residues. Germline assignment: CDR1 MNHEY and CDR2 SVGAGI. The CDR3 DNA is TGTGCCAGCAGTTACTCTGACTCCTATGGCTACACCTTC. This codes for CASSYSDSYGYTF.

DNA for the CDR3: TGCAGCGTTGAAAACCCGCCAGGGGGGAGCTCCTACAATGAGCAGTTCTTC. The encoded protein is CSVENPPGGSSYNEQFF. The rearrangement links TRBV29-1 to TRBJ2-1, with D perhaps TRBD1 (7 bases). There are 17 residues in the CDR3. The V end was cut by 2 bases, the J end by 0 bases, with 17 bases between. The germline gives CDR1 SQVTM, CDR2 ANQGSEA.

V and J are TRBV6-4 and TRBJ2-3; 10 nucleotides line up with TRBD2. Germline assignment: CDR1 MRHNA and CDR2 SNTAGT. The V and J ends lost 0 bases and 4 bases, in that order; junction bases with no gene match: 4. CDR3 size: 16 residues. This CDR3 reads CASSDSSGRGADTQYF. CDR3 coding DNA: TGTGCCAGCAGTGACTCGAGCGGGAGGGGTGCAGATACGCAGTATTTT.

The chain carries TRBV6-4 and TRBJ1-5, with D maybe TRBD1 (5 bases). Germline lookup yields CDR1 MRHNA and CDR2 SNTAGT. CDR3 length equals 19 residues. V dropped 2 bases and J dropped 0 bases, with 20 bases sitting between them. The CDR3, as DNA: TGTGCCAGCAGTGACCGGGGCCTTAGTAGGAGAGATAGCAATCAGCCCCAGCATTTT. Its protein is CASSDRGLSRRDSNQPQHF.

The V gene is TRBV7-9, the J gene TRBJ2-2; TRBD1 matches at 8 bases. The CDR3 has 14 amino acids. Per the germline V gene, CDR1 is SEHNR and CDR2 is FQNEAQ (reference sequence). V shed 7 bases and J 3 bases; nucleotides not matched to a gene: 4. The CDR3 nucleotides read TGTGCCAGCACCCCAGGGGGCGACACCGGGGAGCTGTTTTTT. As protein: CASTPGGDTGELFF.

The genes are TRBV4-1 and TRBJ1-3, with D uncertain. CDR1 and CDR2 (germline): MGHRA, YSYEKL. This CDR3 spans 12 amino acids. The V and J ends lost 4 bases and 2 bases respectively, with 3 bases between them. Here the CDR3 DNA reads TGCGCCAGCAGCCGTCCTGGAAACACCATATATTTT. Protein sequence: CASSRPGNTIYF.

The V gene is TRBV5-1, the J gene TRBJ2-6; 7 bases are shared with TRBD1. The CDR3 runs to 15 residues. Per germline, CDR1 SGHRS and CDR2 YFSETQ. After removal of 0 bases from V and 3 bases from J, the junction contained 0 bases not matched to a gene. CDR3 nucleotide sequence: TGCGCCAGCAGCTTGGACAGGGGTGGGGCCAACGTCCTGACTTTC. Its protein product is CASSLDRGGANVLTF.

The rearrangement joins TRBV5-5 to TRBJ1-5, with D perhaps TRBD1 (5 bases). Germline-derived CDR1 and CDR2 are SGHKS and YYEKEE (reference sequence). The length of the CDR3 is 14 residues. The V end was cut by 0 bases, the J end by 2 bases, with 6 bases between. The chain's CDR3 is CASSLAQGNQPQHF. CDR3 coding DNA: TGTGCCAGCAGCTTGGCACAGGGCAATCAGCCCCAGCATTTT.

The chain is built from TRBV5-6 and TRBJ1-3; the D gene is possibly TRBD1 (5 bases). This CDR3 has 12 residues. Looked up from germline, CDR1 is SGHDT and CDR2 is YYEEEE. V dropped 3 bases and J dropped 4 bases, with 5 bases sitting between them. The CDR3 DNA reads as TGTGCCAGCAGCTGGGGGGGAAACACCATATATTTT. This codes for CASSWGGNTIYF.

This CDR3 reads CASTPGQGTYGYTF. For the CDR3, the DNA is TGTGCCAGCACCCCGGGACAGGGGACCTATGGCTACACCTTC. This chain joins TRBV28 and TRBJ1-2; 10 bases align to TRBD1. The V gene end was trimmed by 7 bases and the J gene end by 4 bases; junction bases not matched to a gene: 6. Germline V gene sequence: CDR1 MDHEN, CDR2 SYDVKM. CDR3 length: 14 residues.

The chain uses TRBV6-6 and TRBJ1-5; tentative D call: TRBD1 (5 bases). Germline values: CDR1 MNHNY, CDR2 SVGAGI (reference sequence). V was trimmed by 6 bases and J by 0 bases, leaving 12 bases between them. The CDR3 is made up of 15 amino acids. CDR3 sequence (DNA): TGTGCCAGCAGCGAGGGACTGAGTAGCAATCAGCCCCAGCATTTT. Translation gives CASSEGLSSNQPQHF.

The chain couples TRBV2 to TRBJ1-1; D is perhaps TRBD1 (5 bases). This CDR3 has 12 residues. V shed 11 bases and J shed 1 base, with 11 bases lying between them. Germline V lookup: CDR1 SNHLY, CDR2 FYNNEI. In nucleotides, the CDR3 is TGTGCCGCGGGGGAGCAGAACACTGAAGCTTTCTTT. Its translation: CAAGEQNTEAFF.

The V gene is TRBV11-1, the J gene TRBJ2-7, with D tentatively TRBD1 (5 bases). The germline gives CDR1 SGHAT, CDR2 FQDESV (reference sequence). V was shortened by 5 bases and J by 3 bases, with 8 bases between the two germline ends. CDR3 length: 12 amino acids. The CDR3 is CASSPTDYEQYF. As DNA, the CDR3 is TGTGCCAGCAGCCCGACAGACTACGAGCAGTACTTC.

The chain recombines TRBV11-2 with TRBJ2-5; the D gene is possibly TRBD2 (6 bases). CDR3 length: 16 amino acids. The V gene's germline CDR1 is SGHAT and CDR2 FQNNGV. Trimming removed 5 bases at V and 7 bases at J, with 23 bases between. The CDR3 sequence is CASSRAGTPIGATQYF. The CDR3 coding sequence is TGTGCCAGCAGCCGAGCCGGGACTCCGATTGGCGCGACCCAGTACTTC.

The chain has TRBV27 and TRBJ1-2; 9 bases are shared with TRBD1. CDR3 length: 13 residues. The V gene's germline CDR1 is MNHEY and CDR2 SMNVEV (reference sequence). V gave up 6 bases and J gave up 8 bases; unmatched junction bases: 7. CDR3 sequence: CASRPTGGGGYTF. CDR3 in DNA: TGTGCCAGCAGGCCCACAGGGGGCGGCGGCTACACCTTC.

The chain has TRBV6-5 and TRBJ1-6; TRBD1 matches 7 bases. The V gene end was trimmed by 1 base and the J gene end by 6 bases; junction bases not matched to a gene: 6. This CDR3 is built from 16 residues. Germline loops: CDR1 MNHEY, CDR2 SVGAGI. The CDR3 DNA sequence: TGTGCCAGCAGTTACTACAGGGGAATGGGTAATTCACCCCTCCACTTT. Protein product: CASSYYRGMGNSPLHF.

The rearrangement uses TRBV28 and TRBJ1-6; 9 bases agree with TRBD1. The CDR3 length is 17 residues. With 5 bases clipped from V and 0 bases from J, the junction kept 5 bases outside the gene matches. From germline, CDR1 is MDHEN and CDR2 SYDVKM. Here the CDR3 reads CASSRGQGSSYNSPLHF. The DNA of the CDR3 is TGTGCCAGCAGTCGGGGACAGGGCTCCTCCTATAATTCACCCCTCCACTTT.

By sample fraction, this clone is medium-sized. This chain uses TRBV27 with TRBJ2-1, with TRBD2 matching over 9 bases. Looked up from germline, CDR1 is MNHEY and CDR2 is SMNVEV (reference sequence). The CDR3 is 17 residues long. With V trimmed by 4 bases and J by 4 bases, 11 bases remained unmatched. Here the CDR3 reads CASSSPWGGRGYNEQFF. In nucleotides, the CDR3 is TGTGCCAGCAGTTCCCCATGGGGCGGGAGGGGTTACAATGAGCAGTTCTTC.

The genes are TRBV5-1 and TRBJ1-1; 8 bases map to TRBD1. V lost 4 bases, J lost 1 base, and 6 bases stayed unmatched. CDR1 and CDR2 from the germline V gene are SGHRS and YFSETQ. The CDR3 extends over 15 amino acids. CDR3: CASSTTGTGNTEAFF. CDR3 nucleotides: TGCGCCAGCAGCACAACCGGGACAGGGAACACTGAAGCTTTCTTT.

The chain is built from TRBV20-1 and TRBJ2-1; D is uncertain. Per the germline V gene, CDR1 is DFQATT and CDR2 is SNEGSKA (reference sequence). The V gene lost 7 bases and the J gene lost 3 bases, with 7 bases spanning the gap. The CDR3 covers 11 residues. The CDR3 protein is CSGLYYNEQFF. The CDR3 bases are TGCAGTGGTCTATACTACAATGAGCAGTTCTTC.

This sequence joins TRBV2 and TRBJ2-5; TRBD2 agrees at 10 bases. J lost 4 bases, V lost 4 bases, and 6 bases had no gene match. The V gene's germline CDR1 is SNHLY and CDR2 FYNNEI. The CDR3 is 15 amino acids. The CDR3 sequence is CASSGLAGVGETQYF. The CDR3 DNA reads as TGTGCCAGCAGTGGTCTAGCGGGAGTTGGAGAGACCCAGTACTTC.

V usage is TRBV5-1 and J usage is TRBJ2-3; 8 positions match TRBD2. After removal of 4 bases from V and 0 bases from J, the junction contained 7 bases not matched to a gene. The CDR3 contains 16 residues. Germline V gene sequence: CDR1 SGHRS, CDR2 YFSETQ. The CDR3 loop reads CASSPRLATSTDTQYF. Written as DNA, the CDR3 is TGCGCCAGCAGCCCTCGACTAGCGACTAGCACAGATACGCAGTATTTT.

This chain uses TRBV6-5 with TRBJ2-2; 7 positions agree with TRBD1. The CDR3 contains 15 residues. V was pared by 8 bases and J by 1 base, with 7 bases of the junction left unmatched. Germline CDR1 MNHEY, CDR2 SVGAGI. CDR3 sequence: CASSKGGLNTGELFF. In DNA form, the CDR3 reads TGTGCCAGCTCAAAAGGGGGCTTGAACACCGGGGAGCTGTTTTTT.

In nucleotides, the CDR3 is TGTGCCAGCAGTTATCAGGGGTTCCAGCCCCAGCATTTT. Translation: CASSYQGFQPQHF. J is TRBJ1-5 and V is TRBV5-5; perhaps TRBD1 as D (6 bases). The CDR3 is 13 amino acids. The germline CDR1 and CDR2 sequences are SGHKS and YYEKEE (reference sequence). The V end lost 5 bases, the J end lost 7 bases, and 13 bases lay between the germline ends.

This chain links TRBV3-1 (or the pseudogene TRBV3-2) with TRBJ2-2; 8 bases are a match to TRBD1. This CDR3 has 16 amino acids. The germline V gene has CDR1 LGHDT and CDR2 YNNKEL (reference sequence). The trim removed 4 bases at V and 5 bases at J, leaving 9 bases unmatched. This CDR3 reads CASSLSDREVTGELFF. DNA for the CDR3: TGTGCCAGCAGCCTCTCGGACAGGGAAGTTACCGGGGAGCTGTTTTTT.

The J gene is TRBJ2-7, the V gene TRBV30; unclear D gene. Germline CDR1 is GTSNPN and CDR2 is SVGIG (reference sequence). The CDR3 runs 12 residues. V shed 3 bases and J shed 2 bases, with 8 bases lying between them. In DNA form, the CDR3 reads TGTGCCTGGAGCCCATCTCCCTACGAGCAGTACTTC. Protein sequence: CAWSPSPYEQYF.

The gene calls are TRBV28 and TRBJ2-7; D is perhaps TRBD1 (5 bases). Trimming took 7 bases from V and 0 from J, leaving 16 bases between them. Germline V CDR1 and CDR2: MDHEN, SYDVKM. CDR3 size: 15 residues. CDR3 bases: TGTGCCAGCAATCGACCCTACAGGAGCTCCTACGAGCAGTACTTC. Protein: CASNRPYRSSYEQYF.

This chain connects TRBV5-1 to TRBJ2-6; D unresolved. V shed 0 bases and J shed 4 bases, with 11 bases lying between them. This CDR3 is 16 amino acids long. CDR1 SGHRS and CDR2 YFSETQ come from the germline V gene. The CDR3 loop reads CASSLVGLEGANVLTF. DNA for the CDR3: TGCGCCAGCAGCTTGGTTGGCCTTGAGGGGGCCAACGTCCTGACTTTC.

The rearrangement links TRBV30 to TRBJ1-5; D may be TRBD1 (6 bases). Trimming took off 1 base at V and 6 bases at J, with 16 bases between the two ends. Looked up from germline, CDR1 is GTSNPN and CDR2 is SVGIG (reference sequence). This CDR3 is built from 15 residues. CDR3 nucleotide sequence: TGTGCCTGGAGTGAGGGGTGGGGGGCAGGTCAGCCCCAGCATTTT. This encodes CAWSEGWGAGQPQHF. Full variable domain (outside the CDR3, taken from reference TRBV30 and TRBJ1-5): SQTIHQWPATLVQPVGSPLSLECTVEGTSNPNLYWYRQAAGRGLQLLFYSVGIGQISSEVPQNLSASRPQDRQFILSSKKLLLSDSGFYLCAWSEGWGAGQPQHFGDGTRLSIL.

The chain employs TRBV7-8 and TRBJ1-4; D is unresolved. The V and J ends lost 2 bases and 7 bases respectively, with 14 bases between them. The germline CDR1 and CDR2 sequences are SGHVS and FQNEAQ. The CDR3 covers 15 residues. CDR3 region: CASSLSIVETEKLFF. DNA of the CDR3: TGTGCCAGCAGCTTATCGATTGTGGAAACTGAAAAACTGTTTTTT.